A selection of T cell receptor beta chains follows, all from one sample in a study of blood T cell repertoires in COVID-19. Produced via immunoSEQ multiplex PCR; TCRdb's table is partial and in-frame only. Of 71,000 or so clones listed, 90% are singletons. Sequencing used peripheral blood. The receptors derive from a woman under 30 with acute or convalescent COVID-19. The CDR3 runs from the conserved cysteine through the conserved F or W. The D gene is left open where the match is weak. Part of the rows lack a size; the others show once, few, many or a class for expanded clones.

TRBD1	TRBJ2-1	TRBV5-1	NA	CASSLGTGGNEQFF	TGCGCCAGCAGCTTGGGGACAGGGGGCAATGAGCAGTTCTTC
NA	TRBJ2-6	TRBV7-2	NA	CASSLVATPGANVLTF	TGTGCCAGCAGCTTAGTTGCGACACCTGGGGCCAACGTCCTGACTTTC
TRBD1	TRBJ1-5	TRBV6-5	NA	CASTMDRFSNQPQHF	TGTGCCAGCACCATGGACAGGTTTAGCAATCAGCCCCAGCATTTT
TRBD2	TRBJ2-7	TRBV7-6	once	CASSPSPVGGLSYEQYF	TGTGCCAGCAGCCCCTCTCCTGTGGGAGGGCTCTCCTACGAGCAGTACTTC
NA	TRBJ2-1	TRBV25-1	NA	CASSDDSHHSGSYNEQFF	TGTGCCAGCAGTGATGACTCTCACCATAGCGGTTCCTACAATGAGCAGTTCTTC
NA	TRBJ1-5	TRBV28	NA	CASSSPRGEGNQPQHF	TGTGCCAGCAGTTCACCCAGGGGAGAGGGCAATCAGCCCCAGCATTTT
NA	TRBJ1-6	TRBV19	NA	CASKDAAGGNSPLHF	TGTGCCAGTAAGGATGCGGCCGGGGGTAATTCACCCCTCCACTTT
TRBD1	TRBJ2-3	TRBV5-4	NA	CASSWGQGPDTQYF	TGTGCCAGCAGCTGGGGACAGGGCCCAGATACGCAGTATTTT
NA	TRBJ1-1	TRBV10-2	NA	CASSEVANTEAFF	TGCGCCAGCAGTGAAGTGGCGAACACTGAAGCTTTCTTT
NA	TRBJ2-7	TRBV15	NA	CATSRDLGGGRGEQYF	TGTGCCACCAGCAGAGATCTAGGAGGGGGCCGAGGAGAGCAGTACTTC
TRBD2	TRBJ2-1	TRBV2	NA	CASSQRTSSYNEQFF	TGTGCCAGCAGTCAACGGACTAGTTCCTACAATGAGCAGTTCTTC
NA	TRBJ2-3	TRBV14	NA	CASSQAGFSTDTQYF	TGTGCCAGCAGCCAAGCGGGGTTTAGCACAGATACGCAGTATTTT
TRBD2	TRBJ2-3	TRBV28	NA	CASSFLSGSRTDTQYF	TGTGCCAGCAGTTTCCTTAGCGGGAGCCGCACAGATACGCAGTATTTT
TRBD2	TRBJ2-7	TRBV2	NA	CASKRLAGAYEQYF	TGTGCCAGCAAAAGACTAGCGGGGGCCTACGAGCAGTACTTC
TRBD2	TRBJ2-1	TRBV20-1	NA	CSASETSGSSYNEQFF	TGCAGTGCTAGTGAGACTAGCGGTAGCTCCTACAATGAGCAGTTCTTC
TRBD1	TRBJ2-7	TRBV28	NA	CASSSQGQGRPYEQYF	TGTGCCAGCAGTTCCCAGGGACAGGGGCGTCCCTACGAGCAGTACTTC
TRBD1	TRBJ1-6	TRBV6-6	few	CASSSQGLHNSPLHF	TGTGCCAGCAGCTCACAGGGGCTGCATAATTCACCCCTCCACTTT
TRBD1	TRBJ2-3	TRBV7-9	NA	CASTKDRGFTDTQYF	TGTGCCAGCACCAAGGACAGGGGGTTTACAGATACGCAGTATTTT
NA	TRBJ2-1	TRBV6-6	NA	CASSYPAEGLGGEQFF	TGTGCCAGCAGTTACCCAGCGGAGGGGCTGGGGGGTGAGCAGTTCTTC
NA	TRBJ1-1	TRBV4-2	NA	CASSPQDRTLNTEAFF	TGTGCCAGCAGCCCGCAAGACAGGACTTTGAACACTGAAGCTTTCTTT
NA	TRBJ1-5	TRBV21-1	NA	CASSNGQSDQPQHF	TGTGCCAGCAGCAACGGACAGTCGGATCAGCCCCAGCATTTT
TRBD2	TRBJ2-7	TRBV27	NA	CASSPSGRTYEQYF	TGTGCCAGCAGTCCTAGCGGGAGGACGTACGAGCAGTACTTC
NA	TRBJ1-3	TRBV30	NA	CAYTGSSGNTIYF	TGTGCCTACACAGGGAGCTCTGGAAACACCATATATTTT
NA	TRBJ1-4	TRBV4-1	once	CASSHLEGGEPNEKLFF	TGCGCCAGCAGCCACCTAGAGGGAGGAGAACCTAATGAAAAACTGTTTTTT
NA	TRBJ2-7	TRBV7-9	NA	CASRTWGLSYEQYF	TGTGCCAGCAGGACCTGGGGGCTCTCCTACGAGCAGTACTTC
NA	TRBJ2-2	TRBV6-1	once	CASSEGTRNTGELFF	TGTGCCAGCAGTGAAGGGACACGTAACACCGGGGAGCTGTTTTTT
NA	TRBJ2-7	TRBV29-1	NA	CSVVYGMGSYEQYF	TGCAGCGTTGTGTACGGGATGGGCTCCTACGAGCAGTACTTC
TRBD1	TRBJ2-5	TRBV18	NA	CASSRDRGPQETQYF	TGTGCCAGCTCGCGGGACAGGGGACCCCAAGAGACCCAGTACTTC
TRBD2	TRBJ2-3	TRBV4-1	NA	CASSQTSGGTSTDTQYF	TGCGCCAGCAGCCAAACTAGCGGGGGCACTAGCACAGATACGCAGTATTTT
NA	TRBJ2-1	TRBV6-6	NA	CASSYDDRPLRYEQFF	TGTGCCAGCAGTTATGACGACAGGCCCCTCCGCTATGAGCAGTTCTTC
NA	TRBJ2-7	TRBV3-1/TRBV3-2	few	CASSQDWGTASQQYF	TGTGCCAGCAGCCAAGATTGGGGCACAGCGAGCCAGCAGTACTTC
NA	TRBJ2-1	TRBV28	NA	CASSRLGGGYNEQFF	TGTGCCAGCAGCAGACTAGGGGGGGGCTACAATGAGCAGTTCTTC
NA	TRBJ2-7	TRBV10-3	NA	CAIAKTDRLDEQYF	TGTGCCATCGCTAAGACAGACCGCCTGGACGAGCAGTACTTC
NA	TRBJ1-1	TRBV6-1	NA	CASSAQVGRGNTEAFF	TGTGCCAGCAGTGCACAGGTCGGTAGGGGGAACACTGAAGCTTTCTTT
TRBD2	TRBJ2-1	TRBV12-5	NA	CASGLPRGGNEQFF	TGTGCTAGTGGTTTGCCGCGGGGGGGCAATGAGCAGTTCTTC
NA	TRBJ2-3	TRBV5-1	NA	CASSTGRWGTDTQYF	TGCGCCAGCAGCACAGGACGGTGGGGCACAGATACGCAGTATTTT
TRBD2	TRBJ2-3	TRBV10-1	NA	CASSEGRLAGGPDTQYF	TGCGCCAGCAGTGAGGGTCGACTAGCGGGAGGCCCAGATACGCAGTATTTT
TRBD2	TRBJ2-5	TRBV30	NA	CAWGYFAGGPETQYF	TGTGCCTGGGGGTATTTCGCGGGGGGGCCCGAGACCCAGTACTTC
NA	TRBJ2-5	TRBV3-1/TRBV3-2	NA	CASSQNPGKETQYF	TGTGCCAGCAGCCAGAATCCAGGAAAAGAGACCCAGTACTTC
TRBD2	TRBJ2-5	TRBV3-1/TRBV3-2	NA	CASSQQASGGGETQYF	TGTGCCAGCAGCCAGCAAGCTAGCGGGGGTGGGGAGACCCAGTACTTC
NA	TRBJ2-1	TRBV18	NA	CASSPQPGQSSYNEQFF	TGTGCCAGCTCACCACAACCAGGACAGTCCTCCTACAATGAGCAGTTCTTC
TRBD2	TRBJ2-5	TRBV6-5	NA	CASSPFFTGGKTQYF	TGTGCCAGCAGTCCCTTTTTTACGGGGGGGAAGACCCAGTACTTC
NA	TRBJ1-2	TRBV20-1	NA	CSAREAYGYTF	TGCAGTGCTAGGGAGGCGTATGGCTACACCTTC
TRBD1	TRBJ1-1	TRBV18	NA	CASSPRTGANTEAFF	TGTGCCAGCTCACCAAGGACAGGGGCAAACACTGAAGCTTTCTTT
TRBD1	TRBJ1-6	TRBV10-3	NA	CAISGQGEDSPLHF	TGTGCCATCAGTGGACAGGGGGAGGATTCACCCCTCCACTTT
NA	TRBJ2-7	TRBV5-6	NA	CASSGRLDEQYF	TGTGCCAGCAGTGGGAGGTTGGACGAGCAGTACTTC
NA	TRBJ2-5	TRBV28	NA	CASSFPGTGRETQYF	TGTGCCAGCAGTTTCCCCGGGACTGGGAGAGAGACCCAGTACTTC
NA	TRBJ2-3	TRBV2	NA	CASMGGAGTDTQYF	TGTGCCAGCATGGGGGGGGCGGGGACAGATACGCAGTATTTT
NA	TRBJ2-5	TRBV7-9	NA	CASSLAVQGETQYF	TGTGCCAGCAGCTTAGCCGTACAGGGAGAGACCCAGTACTTC